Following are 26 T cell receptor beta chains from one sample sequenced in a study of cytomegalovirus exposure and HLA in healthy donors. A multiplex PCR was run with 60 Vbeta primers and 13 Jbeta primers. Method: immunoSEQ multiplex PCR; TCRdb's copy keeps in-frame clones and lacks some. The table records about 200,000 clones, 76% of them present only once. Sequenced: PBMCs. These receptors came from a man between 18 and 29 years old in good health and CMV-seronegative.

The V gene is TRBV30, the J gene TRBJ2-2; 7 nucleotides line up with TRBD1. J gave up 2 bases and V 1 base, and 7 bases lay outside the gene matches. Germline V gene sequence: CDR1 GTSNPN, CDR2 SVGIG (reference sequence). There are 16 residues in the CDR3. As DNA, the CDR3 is TGTGCCTGGAGTGGGGGGACAGCGGTTAACACCGGGGAGCTGTTTTTT. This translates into CAWSGGTAVNTGELFF.

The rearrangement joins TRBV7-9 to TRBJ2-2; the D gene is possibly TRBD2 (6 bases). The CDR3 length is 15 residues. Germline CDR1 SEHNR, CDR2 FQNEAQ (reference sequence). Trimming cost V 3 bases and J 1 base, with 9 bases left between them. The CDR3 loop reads CASSLSSGNTGELFF. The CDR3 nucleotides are TGTGCCAGCAGCTTGAGTAGCGGGAACACCGGGGAGCTGTTTTTT.

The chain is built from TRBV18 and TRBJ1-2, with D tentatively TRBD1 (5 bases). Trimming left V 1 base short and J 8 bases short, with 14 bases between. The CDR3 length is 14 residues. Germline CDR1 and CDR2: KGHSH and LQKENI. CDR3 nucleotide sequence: TGTGCCAGCTCACCACGGGGAGGGGCGGACGGCTACACCTTC. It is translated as CASSPRGGADGYTF.

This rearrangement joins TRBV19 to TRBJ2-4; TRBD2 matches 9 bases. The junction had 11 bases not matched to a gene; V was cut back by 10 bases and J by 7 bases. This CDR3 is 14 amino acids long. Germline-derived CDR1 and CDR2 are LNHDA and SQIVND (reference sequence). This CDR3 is CATRGLAGNNIQYF. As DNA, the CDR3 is TGTGCCACACGGGGGCTAGCGGGGAACAACATTCAGTACTTC.

CDR3 in DNA: TGCGCCAGCAGCCGGGACAGGGCTTTAGGAAACACCATATATTTT. Translating gives CASSRDRALGNTIYF. The chain links TRBV5-1 to TRBJ1-3; TRBD1 agrees at 9 bases. CDR1 and CDR2 (germline): SGHRS, YFSETQ. This CDR3 has 15 amino acids. V lost 4 bases to trimming and J lost 4 bases; unmatched junction nucleotides: 6. The entire variable domain, with the rest obtained from reference TRBV5-1 and TRBJ1-3, is as follows: KAGVTQTPRYLIKTRGQQVTLSCSPISGHRSVSWYQQTPGQGLQFLFEYFSETQRNKGNFPGRFSGRQFSNSRSEMNVSTLELGDSALYLCASSRDRALGNTIYFGEGSWLTVV.

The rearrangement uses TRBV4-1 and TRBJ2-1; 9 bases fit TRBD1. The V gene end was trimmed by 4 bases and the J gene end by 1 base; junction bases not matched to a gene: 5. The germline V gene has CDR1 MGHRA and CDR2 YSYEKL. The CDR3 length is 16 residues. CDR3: CASSPRGQGSYNEQFF. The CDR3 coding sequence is TGCGCCAGCAGCCCCAGGGGACAGGGATCCTACAATGAGCAGTTCTTC.

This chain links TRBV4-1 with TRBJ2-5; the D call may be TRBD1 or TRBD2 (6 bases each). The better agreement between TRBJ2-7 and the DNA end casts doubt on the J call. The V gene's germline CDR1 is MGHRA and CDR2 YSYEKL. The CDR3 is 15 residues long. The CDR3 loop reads CASSQDLGGGYEQYF. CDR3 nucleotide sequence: TGCGCCAGCAGCCAAGATCTTGGAGGGGGCTACGAGCAGTACTTC.

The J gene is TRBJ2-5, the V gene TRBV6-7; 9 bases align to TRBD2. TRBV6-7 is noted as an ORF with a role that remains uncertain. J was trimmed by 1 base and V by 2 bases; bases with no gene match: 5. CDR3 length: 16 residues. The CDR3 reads CASSYGLAGTQETQYF. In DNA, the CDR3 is TGTGCCAGCAGTTACGGCCTAGCGGGAACCCAAGAGACCCAGTACTTC.

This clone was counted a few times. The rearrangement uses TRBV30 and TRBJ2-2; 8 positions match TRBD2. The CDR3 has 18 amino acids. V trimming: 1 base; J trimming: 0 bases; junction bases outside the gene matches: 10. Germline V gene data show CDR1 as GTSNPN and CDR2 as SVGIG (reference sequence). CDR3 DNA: TGTGCCTGGAGTGGAGGCGGGGGGCGGGGGACGAACACCGGGGAGCTGTTTTTT. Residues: CAWSGGGGRGTNTGELFF.

CDR3 loop: CASKTPSGTDTQYF. The DNA of the CDR3 is TGTGCCAGCAAGACGCCTAGCGGCACAGATACGCAGTATTTT. The rearrangement links TRBV28 to TRBJ2-3; D perhaps matches TRBD2 (6 bases). The CDR3 is 14 residues long. Trimming pared 7 bases from V and 1 base from J, leaving 12 bases between. The V gene's germline CDR1 is MDHEN and CDR2 SYDVKM. Together with reference TRBV28 and TRBJ2-3, the CDR3 gives the full variable domain: DVKVTQSSRYLVKRTGEKVFLECVQDMDHENMFWYRQDPGLGLRLIYFSYDVKMKEKGDIPEGYSVSREKKERFSLILESASTNQTSMYLCASKTPSGTDTQYFGPGTRLTVL.

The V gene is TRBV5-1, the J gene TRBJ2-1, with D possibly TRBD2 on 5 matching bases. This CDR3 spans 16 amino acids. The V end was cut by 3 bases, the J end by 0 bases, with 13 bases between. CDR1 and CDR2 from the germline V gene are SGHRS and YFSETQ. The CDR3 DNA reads TGCGCCAGCAGCTCCACCGGGGATAGCTCCTACAATGAGCAGTTCTTC. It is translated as CASSSTGDSSYNEQFF.

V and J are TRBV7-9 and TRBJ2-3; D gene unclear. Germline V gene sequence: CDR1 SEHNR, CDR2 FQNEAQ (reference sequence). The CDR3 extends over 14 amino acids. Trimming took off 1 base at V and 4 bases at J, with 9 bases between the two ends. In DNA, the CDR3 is TGTGCCAGCAGCTTAGTCCCTCTCCCAGATACGCAGTATTTT. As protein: CASSLVPLPDTQYF. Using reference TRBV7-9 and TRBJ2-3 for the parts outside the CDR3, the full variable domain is DTGVSQNPRHKITKRGQNVTFRCDPISEHNRLYWYRQTLGQGPEFLTYFQNEAQLEKSRLLSDRFSAERPKGSFSTLEIQRTEQGDSAMYLCASSLVPLPDTQYFGPGTRLTVL.

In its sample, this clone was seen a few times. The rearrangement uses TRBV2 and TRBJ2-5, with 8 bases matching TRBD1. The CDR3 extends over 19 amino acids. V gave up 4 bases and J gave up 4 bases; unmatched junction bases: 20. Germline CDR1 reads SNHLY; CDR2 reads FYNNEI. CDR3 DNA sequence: TGTGCCAGCAGTGGGTTCGAAGGGACAGGTTTTGGTATGGGAGAGACCCAGTACTTC. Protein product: CASSGFEGTGFGMGETQYF.

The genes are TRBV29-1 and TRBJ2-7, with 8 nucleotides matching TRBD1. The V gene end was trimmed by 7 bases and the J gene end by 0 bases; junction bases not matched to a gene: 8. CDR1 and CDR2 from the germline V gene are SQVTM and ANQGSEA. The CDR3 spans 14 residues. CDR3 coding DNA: TGCAGCGCAGGAAGACAGGGGCCCTCCTACGAGCAGTACTTC. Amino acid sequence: CSAGRQGPSYEQYF.

The CDR3 DNA is TGTGCCAGCAGTTTCGGCCCTCTTCGGGGAGCTTTCTTT. Its protein product is CASSFGPLRGAFF. This chain links TRBV27 with TRBJ1-1; D is undetermined. CDR1 MNHEY and CDR2 SMNVEV come from the germline V gene (reference sequence). This CDR3 region has 13 residues. V was trimmed by 3 bases and J by 10 bases, leaving 15 bases between them.

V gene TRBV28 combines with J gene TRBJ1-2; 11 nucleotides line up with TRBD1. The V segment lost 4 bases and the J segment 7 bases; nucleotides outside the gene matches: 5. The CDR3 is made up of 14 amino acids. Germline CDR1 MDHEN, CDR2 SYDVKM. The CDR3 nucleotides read TGTGCCAGCAGTTACGGACAGGGGGCGTTTGGCTACACCTTC. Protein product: CASSYGQGAFGYTF.

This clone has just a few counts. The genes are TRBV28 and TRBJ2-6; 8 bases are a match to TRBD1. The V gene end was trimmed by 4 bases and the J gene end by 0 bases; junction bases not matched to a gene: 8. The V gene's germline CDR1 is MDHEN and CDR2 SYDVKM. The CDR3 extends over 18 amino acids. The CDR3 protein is CASSSYRDRSSGANVLTF. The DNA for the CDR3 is TGTGCCAGCAGTTCCTACCGGGACAGGAGCTCTGGGGCCAACGTCCTGACTTTC.

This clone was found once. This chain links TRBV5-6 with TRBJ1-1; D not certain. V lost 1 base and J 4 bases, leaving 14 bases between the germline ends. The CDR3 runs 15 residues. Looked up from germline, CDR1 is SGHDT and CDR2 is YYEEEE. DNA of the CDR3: TGTGCCAGCAGCTTGCCCTCGGAGGTGGGCACTGAAGCTTTCTTT. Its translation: CASSLPSEVGTEAFF.

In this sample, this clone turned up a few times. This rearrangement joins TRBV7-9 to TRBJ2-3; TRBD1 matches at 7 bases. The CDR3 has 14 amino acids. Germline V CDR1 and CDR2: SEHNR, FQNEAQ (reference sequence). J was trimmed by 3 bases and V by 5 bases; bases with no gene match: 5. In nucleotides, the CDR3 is TGTGCCAGCAGCGGGGCAGGGGGTACAGATACGCAGTATTTT. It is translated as CASSGAGGTDTQYF.

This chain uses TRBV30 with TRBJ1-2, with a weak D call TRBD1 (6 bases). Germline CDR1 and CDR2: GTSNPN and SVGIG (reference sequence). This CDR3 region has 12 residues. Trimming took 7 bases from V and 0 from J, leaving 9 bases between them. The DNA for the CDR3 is TGTGCCTCACAGGGCTCTAACTATGGCTACACCTTC. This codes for CASQGSNYGYTF.

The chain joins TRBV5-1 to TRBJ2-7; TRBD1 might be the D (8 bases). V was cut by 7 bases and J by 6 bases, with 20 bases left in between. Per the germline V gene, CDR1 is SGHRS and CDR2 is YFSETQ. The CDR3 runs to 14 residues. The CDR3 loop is CASRSNRGEGEQYF. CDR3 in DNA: TGCGCCAGCCGCTCCAACAGGGGGGAGGGCGAGCAGTACTTC.

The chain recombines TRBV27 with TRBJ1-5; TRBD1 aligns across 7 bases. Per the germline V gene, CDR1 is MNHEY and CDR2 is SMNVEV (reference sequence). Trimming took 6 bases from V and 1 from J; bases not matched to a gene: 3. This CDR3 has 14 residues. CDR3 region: CASSDRVSNQPQHF. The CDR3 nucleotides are TGTGCCAGCAGCGACAGGGTAAGCAATCAGCCCCAGCATTTT.

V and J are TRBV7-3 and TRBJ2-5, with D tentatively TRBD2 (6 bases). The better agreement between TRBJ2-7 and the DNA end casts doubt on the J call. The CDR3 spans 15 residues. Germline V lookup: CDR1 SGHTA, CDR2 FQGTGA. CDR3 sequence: CASRPAGISSYEQYF. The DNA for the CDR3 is TGTGCCAGCAGACCAGCGGGCATCAGCTCCTACGAGCAGTACTTC.

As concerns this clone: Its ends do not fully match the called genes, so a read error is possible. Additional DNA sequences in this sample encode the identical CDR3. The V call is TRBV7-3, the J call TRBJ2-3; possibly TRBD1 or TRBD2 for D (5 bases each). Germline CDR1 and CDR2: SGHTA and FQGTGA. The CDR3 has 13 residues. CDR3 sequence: CASSLRGADTQYF. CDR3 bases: TGTGCTAGCAGCTTAAGGGGAGCCGATACGCAGTATTTT.

CDR3 sequence (DNA): TGTGCCAGTAGTATCCCCCAAAGCCAGGGGGACACTGAAGCTTTCTTT. It encodes CASSIPQSQGDTEAFF. The V call is TRBV19, the J call TRBJ1-1, with 7 bases identical to TRBD1. The V and J ends lost 3 bases and 3 bases, in that order; junction bases with no gene match: 10. The CDR3 length is 16 residues. The germline gives CDR1 LNHDA, CDR2 SQIVND (reference sequence).

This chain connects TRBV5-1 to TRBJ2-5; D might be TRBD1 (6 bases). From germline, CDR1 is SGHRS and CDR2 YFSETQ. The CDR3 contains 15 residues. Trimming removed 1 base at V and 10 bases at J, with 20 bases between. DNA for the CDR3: TGCGCCAGCAGCTTGCACAGGGCGGCCGGTGGGGGCCAGTACTTC. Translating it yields CASSLHRAAGGGQYF.